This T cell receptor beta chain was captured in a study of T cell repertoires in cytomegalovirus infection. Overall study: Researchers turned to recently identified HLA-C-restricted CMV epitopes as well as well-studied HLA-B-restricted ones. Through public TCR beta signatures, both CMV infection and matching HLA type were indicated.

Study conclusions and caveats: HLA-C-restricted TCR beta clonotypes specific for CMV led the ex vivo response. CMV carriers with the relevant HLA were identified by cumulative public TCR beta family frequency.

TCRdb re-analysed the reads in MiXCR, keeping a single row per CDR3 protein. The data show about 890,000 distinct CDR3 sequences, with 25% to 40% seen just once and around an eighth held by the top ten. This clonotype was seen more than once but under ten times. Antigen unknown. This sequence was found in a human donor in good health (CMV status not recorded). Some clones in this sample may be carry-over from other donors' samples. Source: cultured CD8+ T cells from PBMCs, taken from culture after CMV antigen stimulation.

The CDR3 spells CASISRWRDGPYTEAFF. In DNA form, the CDR3 reads TGTGCCAGCATCTCTCGATGGAGGGACGGTCCATACACTGAAGCTTTCTTT. The rearrangement joins TRBV28 to TRBJ1-1; TRBD1 might be the D (5 bases). Germline assignment: CDR1 MDHEN and CDR2 SYDVKM. The germline V and J ends were trimmed by 7 bases and 3 bases, with 24 bases remaining between them. This CDR3 has 17 amino acids.